Shown below are 10 T cell receptor beta chains from a single sample sequenced in a study of control samples from healthy donors and cancer patients. Assay used: immunoSEQ multiplex PCR; TCRdb lists only in-frame clones, some missing. Seen here are approximately 46,000 clones, roughly nine tenths observed once, and the top ten hold 0.65% to 0.9%. Input material: PBMCs. These TCRs come from a man aged 30-40 years with colorectal cancer.

The chain recombines TRBV19 with TRBJ1-1; TRBD1 agrees at 7 bases. The CDR3 loop spans 13 amino acids. Germline CDR1 reads LNHDA; CDR2 reads SQIVND (reference sequence). V shed 4 bases, J shed 8 bases, and the junction held 7 bases outside the gene matches. The CDR3 nucleotides are TGTGCCAGTAGTAGCTGGACAGGATCCGAAGCTTTCTTT. Translating it yields CASSSWTGSEAFF.

The CDR3 sequence is CASSLRLAANSPLHF. The DNA for the CDR3 is TGTGCCAGCAGCTTAAGGCTGGCGGCAAATTCACCCCTCCACTTT. The chain joins TRBV11-2 to TRBJ1-6; D unclear. Trimming took off 2 bases at V and 7 bases at J, with 12 bases between the two ends. Germline CDR1 is SGHAT and CDR2 is FQNNGV. The CDR3 runs 15 residues.

V and J are TRBV19 and TRBJ2-1; 10 nucleotides align to TRBD1. Trimming cost V 7 bases and J 9 bases; bases outside gene matches: 18. Germline CDR1 reads LNHDA; CDR2 reads SQIVND (reference sequence). This CDR3 comprises 17 residues. The chain's CDR3 is CASTLNPVVGQGGEQFF. For the CDR3, the DNA is TGTGCCAGTACCCTCAACCCAGTGGTAGGACAGGGGGGTGAGCAGTTCTTC.

V and J are TRBV11-3 and TRBJ2-5; either TRBD1 or TRBD2 may supply D (6 bases each). Trimming pared 1 base from V and 10 bases from J, leaving 13 bases between. Germline V gene lookup returns CDR1 SGHNT and CDR2 YENEEA. The CDR3 is 13 amino acids. The CDR3 spells CASSLGGGGRQYF. In nucleotides, the CDR3 is TGTGCCAGCAGCTTAGGAGGAGGGGGACGCCAGTACTTC.

The chain recombines TRBV24-1 with TRBJ2-3; 8 bases align to TRBD1. Germline V CDR1 and CDR2: KGHDR, SFDVKD. The J segment lost 8 bases and the V segment lost 5 bases, leaving 2 bases of the junction unmatched. This CDR3 contains 12 residues. CDR3: CATSGQGATQYF. The CDR3 DNA follows: TGTGCCACCAGTGGCCAGGGGGCTACGCAGTATTTT.

The V call is TRBV24-1, the J call TRBJ2-7, with 9 bases fitting TRBD1. CDR3 size: 14 residues. Per germline, CDR1 KGHDR and CDR2 SFDVKD. Losses at the gene ends were 4 bases for V and 5 bases for J; bases not matched to a gene: 5. The CDR3 DNA reads as TGTGCCACCAGTGACCTGAGGACAGGGGACGAGCAGTACTTC. This sequence encodes CATSDLRTGDEQYF.

This rearrangement joins TRBV2 to TRBJ2-5; D gene ambiguous. V shed 0 bases and J shed 4 bases, with 18 bases lying between them. CDR1 is SNHLY and CDR2 is FYNNEI in the germline V gene. The CDR3 covers 17 residues. This chain's CDR3 is CASSEAPIVGLLETQYF. As DNA, the CDR3 is TGTGCCAGCAGTGAAGCGCCCATCGTGGGTCTTCTAGAGACCCAGTACTTC.

V is TRBV19 and J is TRBJ2-3; unclear D gene. The CDR3 is 11 residues long. V gave up 3 bases and J gave up 2 bases, with 0 bases separating them. CDR1 is LNHDA, CDR2 SQIVND, per germline (reference sequence). CDR3 amino acids: CASSITDTQYF. The CDR3 nucleotides are TGTGCCAGTAGTATCACAGATACGCAGTATTTT.

CDR3: CASSPQGRSSNEQFF. DNA of the CDR3: TGTGCCAGCTCACCACAGGGCCGGTCTTCCAATGAGCAGTTCTTC. The rearrangement links TRBV18 to TRBJ2-1, with D unresolved. Between the trimmed V and J ends, which lost 1 base and 6 bases, there was a span of 13 bases. This CDR3 is built from 15 residues. Germline V lookup: CDR1 KGHSH, CDR2 LQKENI.

V is TRBV7-2 and J is TRBJ1-1, with D unclear. This CDR3 region has 13 residues. The germline V and J ends were trimmed by 2 bases and 11 bases, with 15 bases remaining between them. The germline V gene has CDR1 SGHTA and CDR2 FQGNSA. The CDR3 spells CASSLRGGRPAFF. The CDR3 nucleotides read TGTGCCAGCAGCTTACGAGGTGGTCGGCCGGCTTTCTTT. The full variable domain, with the rest looked up from reference TRBV7-2 and TRBJ1-1, is GAGVSQSPSNKVTEKGKDVELRCDPISGHTALYWYRQSLGQGLEFLIYFQGNSAPDKSGLPSDRFSAERTGGSVSTLTIQRTQQEDSAVYLCASSLRGGRPAFFGQGTRLTVV.